A selection of T cell receptor beta chains follows, all from one sample in a study of patients and donors after allogeneic stem cell transplantation. Via MiXCR, TCRdb re-called the RT-PCR reads, giving one row per CDR3 protein. The profile shows about 410,000 distinct CDR3 sequences, 16% of them singletons. The specimen was blood, either unsorted or a sorted T cell fraction (not recorded which). These TCRs come from a human donor who was either an allogeneic HSCT recipient or a stem cell or donor lymphocyte infusion donor (not recorded which). It is not recorded whose cells these are; they may come from a transplant donor. Each CDR3 is given with its conserved first and last residue. The D gene is left open where the match is weak. Rows give clone size only sometimes, using once, few, many, or a class for an expanded clone.

CASSPEGQGLGGLFF | TGTGCCAGCAGCCCGGAGGGTCAAGGACTGGGAGGTCTGTTTTTT | TRBJ1-4 | NA | NA | TRBV7-2 | 15
CASSPKGQLNTEAFF | TGTGCCAGCAGCCCAAAGGGACAGTTGAACACTGAAGCTTTCTTT | TRBJ1-1 | few | TRBD1 | TRBV7-9 | 15
CASSLGTVGYEQYF | TGCGCCAGCAGCTTGGGGACAGTAGGCTACGAGCAGTACTTC | TRBJ2-7 | many | NA | TRBV5-1 | 14
CASSFTRSNSPLHF | TGTGCCAGCAGCTTTACCCGTTCGAATTCACCCCTCCACTTT | TRBJ1-6 | few | NA | TRBV7-2 | 14
CASSDKREGLETQYF | TGTGCCAGCAGTGATAAGCGGGAGGGCCTGGAGACCCAGTACTTC | TRBJ2-5 | NA | TRBD2 | TRBV6-1 | 15
CASSEDRADYGYTF | TGTGCCAGCAGTGAAGACAGGGCAGACTATGGCTACACCTTC | TRBJ1-2 | few | TRBD1 | TRBV25-1 | 14
CASSPESAYEQYF | TGTGCCAGCTCACCAGAATCGGCTTACGAGCAGTACTTC | TRBJ2-7 | few | NA | TRBV18 | 13
CSARRLAGDTQYF | TGCAGTGCTAGGAGGCTAGCGGGAGATACGCAGTATTTT | TRBJ2-3 | few | TRBD2 | TRBV20-1 | 13
CASSITPGGTGELFF | TGTGCCAGTAGTATCACCCCAGGGGGCACCGGGGAGCTGTTTTTT | TRBJ2-2 | NA | TRBD1 | TRBV19 | 15
CASSLGDVYNEQFF | TGCGCCAGCAGCTTGGGGGACGTCTACAATGAGCAGTTCTTC | TRBJ2-1 | NA | NA | TRBV4-3 | 14
CASSQSLSSVSSGANVLTF | TGCGCCAGCAGTCAATCTTTGTCTAGCGTGAGCTCTGGGGCCAACGTCCTGACTTTC | TRBJ2-6 | NA | NA | TRBV23-1 | 19
CSAGEGAAGTDTQYF | TGCAGTGCCGGGGAAGGGGCCGCTGGCACAGATACGCAGTATTTT | TRBJ2-3 | NA | NA | TRBV20-1 | 15
CASSLTAPGGSYNEQFF | TGTGCCAGCAGCTTAACGGCCCCCGGGGGCTCCTACAATGAGCAGTTCTTC | TRBJ2-1 | NA | NA | TRBV7-3 | 17
CAIHGGAGGYTF | TGTGCCATCCACGGAGGGGCGGGTGGCTACACCTTC | TRBJ1-2 | NA | NA | TRBV10-3 | 12
CASSYSGGGPRDTQYF | TGTGCCAGCAGTTACTCAGGGGGGGGGCCAAGAGATACGCAGTATTTT | TRBJ2-3 | NA | NA | TRBV6-5 | 16
CSVVPPSGGLREQFF | TGCAGCGTCGTACCCCCCAGCGGGGGCTTAAGGGAGCAGTTCTTC | TRBJ2-1 | many | TRBD2 | TRBV29-1 | 15
CATSDSPRVWVAGDFGELFF | TGTGCCACCAGTGATTCGCCGCGGGTTTGGGTAGCGGGAGATTTCGGGGAGCTGTTTTTT | TRBJ2-2 | NA | TRBD2 | TRBV24-1 | 20
CASSPSRTSEGTGELFF | TGTGCCAGCAGCCCATCAAGGACTAGCGAGGGCACCGGGGAGCTGTTTTTT | TRBJ2-2 | NA | TRBD2 | TRBV4-2 | 17
CASSQGQGTNNSPLHF | TGCGCCAGCAGCCAGGGACAGGGGACCAATAATTCACCCCTCCACTTT | TRBJ1-6 | few | TRBD1 | TRBV5-1 | 16
CASSRVPSTANYGYTF | TGTGCCAGCAGCCGCGTCCCCTCGACAGCCAACTATGGCTACACCTTC | TRBJ1-2 | NA | NA | TRBV11-2 | 16
CASWDSSSYNEQFF | TGTGCCAGCTGGGACTCTTCCTCCTACAATGAGCAGTTCTTC | TRBJ2-1 | NA | NA | TRBV7-9 | 14
CSVESGSTGELFF | TGCAGCGTTGAATCGGGGAGCACCGGGGAGCTGTTTTTT | TRBJ2-2 | NA | NA | TRBV29-1 | 13
CASATPNTGELFF | TGTGCCAGTGCAACACCTAACACCGGGGAGCTGTTTTTT | TRBJ2-2 | few | NA | TRBV6-2/TRBV6-3 | 13
CSARRGPNYGYTF | TGCAGTGCTAGAAGGGGGCCTAACTATGGCTACACCTTC | TRBJ1-2 | few | TRBD1 | TRBV20-1 | 13
CAIDRLVLAEGYTF | TGTGCCATCGACAGGCTTGTCCTAGCCGAAGGCTACACCTTC | TRBJ1-2 | NA | NA | TRBV7-9 | 14
CSARPRAYNEQFF | TGCAGTGCTAGGCCGCGGGCCTACAATGAGCAGTTCTTC | TRBJ2-1 | few | NA | TRBV20-1 | 13
CASSLGQGVSQPQHF | TGTGCCAGCAGCCTTGGACAGGGGGTGAGTCAGCCCCAGCATTTT | TRBJ1-5 | few | TRBD1 | TRBV3-1 | 15
CASSYPDRDSYEQYF | TGTGCCAGCAGTTACCCAGACAGGGACTCCTACGAGCAGTACTTC | TRBJ2-7 | once | TRBD1 | TRBV6-5 | 15
CASSLTGSGELFF | TGTGCCAGCAGCTTAACCGGGTCCGGGGAGCTGTTTTTT | TRBJ2-2 | NA | NA | TRBV7-9 | 13
CASRAGTSGIDEQFF | TGTGCCAGCAGAGCCGGGACTAGCGGGATAGATGAGCAGTTCTTC | TRBJ2-1 | NA | TRBD2 | TRBV12-3/TRBV12-4 | 15
CASSLQGGIAKNIQYF | TGTGCCAGCAGCTTGCAGGGAGGGATAGCCAAAAACATTCAGTACTTC | TRBJ2-4 | few | TRBD2 | TRBV5-6 | 16
CASSRVQVYPGELFF | TGTGCCAGCAGTAGGGTCCAAGTCTACCCCGGGGAGCTGTTTTTT | TRBJ2-2 | many | NA | TRBV6-1 | 15
CASRKVAGGPRETQYF | TGTGCCAGCAGAAAAGTGGCGGGAGGGCCTCGTGAGACCCAGTACTTC | TRBJ2-5 | NA | TRBD2 | TRBV6-1 | 16
CATSLQLGNQPQHF | TGTGCCACCAGCCTACAGCTGGGCAATCAGCCCCAGCATTTT | TRBJ1-5 | NA | NA | TRBV15 | 14
CAISVMVANTGELFF | TGTGCCATCAGTGTAATGGTGGCGAACACCGGGGAGCTGTTTTTT | TRBJ2-2 | NA | NA | TRBV10-3 | 15
CASSQVGGLQETQYF | TGTGCCAGCAGCCAAGTCGGGGGACTACAAGAGACCCAGTACTTC | TRBJ2-5 | NA | TRBD2 | TRBV3-1 | 15
CASSLEGMVAGGTDTQYF | TGCGCCAGCAGCTTGGAAGGTATGGTAGCGGGAGGCACAGATACGCAGTATTTT | TRBJ2-3 | few | TRBD2 | TRBV5-1 | 18
CSASDSGSPNEQFF | TGCAGTGCTTCTGATAGCGGGAGCCCGAATGAGCAGTTCTTC | TRBJ2-1 | NA | TRBD2 | TRBV20-1 | 14
CSVRGTRDEKLFF | TGCAGTGTCCGGGGGACAAGGGATGAAAAACTGTTTTTT | TRBJ1-4 | few | NA | TRBV20-1 | 13
CSARRAGGLQETQYF | TGCAGTGCTAGGAGGGCGGGGGGCTTACAAGAGACCCAGTACTTC | TRBJ2-5 | NA | TRBD2 | TRBV20-1 | 15
CASSLDPPTGFYGYTF | TGCGCCAGCAGCTTGGATCCCCCGACAGGTTTCTATGGCTACACCTTC | TRBJ1-2 | NA | NA | TRBV5-1 | 16
CSATRTAREDTQYF | TGCAGTGCTACTCGCACCGCTAGAGAAGATACGCAGTATTTT | TRBJ2-3 | NA | NA | TRBV20-1 | 14
CASSLGVAGTGVTEAFF | TGTGCCAGCAGCTTAGGAGTAGCCGGGACAGGGGTCACTGAAGCTTTCTTT | TRBJ1-1 | few | TRBD1 | TRBV11-3 | 17
CAWDRAEHGYTF | TGTGCCTGGGACAGGGCCGAGCACGGCTACACCTTC | TRBJ1-2 | few | TRBD1 | TRBV30 | 12
CASSVDLGGASETQYF | TGTGCCAGCAGCGTAGATTTGGGGGGGGCCTCAGAGACCCAGTACTTC | TRBJ2-5 | NA | NA | TRBV9 | 16
CASSRLHPGGPQETQYF | TGTGCCAGCAGCCGACTCCACCCAGGGGGGCCCCAAGAGACCCAGTACTTC | TRBJ2-5 | few | NA | TRBV27 | 17
CASLVQPGRGYNEQFF | TGCGCCAGCTTGGTCCAACCGGGACGGGGATACAATGAGCAGTTCTTC | TRBJ2-1 | many | NA | TRBV5-1 | 16
CSVDGNTGELFF | TGCAGCGTTGATGGGAACACCGGGGAGCTGTTTTTT | TRBJ2-2 | few | NA | TRBV29-1 | 12
CASRIKAGGAYNEQFF | TGCGCCAGCAGGATAAAAGCGGGAGGGGCCTACAATGAGCAGTTCTTC | TRBJ2-1 | many | TRBD2 | TRBV5-1 | 16
CATQGDTGELFF | TGTGCCACTCAGGGGGACACCGGGGAGCTGTTTTTT | TRBJ2-2 | NA | TRBD1 | TRBV24-1 | 12
CASSSNNYGYTF | TGTGCCAGCAGTTCCAATAACTATGGCTACACCTTC | TRBJ1-2 | NA | NA | TRBV12-3/TRBV12-4 | 12
CASRVAGPNTEAFF | TGTGCCAGCAGGGTCGCGGGGCCGAACACTGAAGCTTTCTTT | TRBJ1-1 | few | NA | TRBV12-3/TRBV12-4 | 14
CSARDLAGGVVPYGYTF | TGCAGTGCTAGAGATTTGGCGGGTGGCGTCGTTCCCTATGGCTACACCTTC | TRBJ1-2 | NA | NA | TRBV20-1 | 17
CASSRGTSGSRRNIQYF | TGTGCCAGCAGCCGGGGGACTAGCGGGAGTAGGAGAAACATTCAGTACTTC | TRBJ2-4 | NA | TRBD2 | TRBV3-1 | 17
CASSKTPQPGRRFSYEQYF | TGTGCCAGCAGCAAAACCCCCCAACCAGGCAGGCGATTTTCCTACGAGCAGTACTTC | TRBJ2-7 | NA | NA | TRBV21-1 | 19